This note documents a single T cell receptor beta chain sequence. This specimen belongs to a study of blood T cell repertoires in COVID-19. Study-wide background: The United States, Italy and Spain were the sources of the acute and convalescent COVID-19 samples. From T cells, B-cell-depleted T cells, or PBMCs came the material, which was cDNA or gDNA.

Trimming removed 3 bases at V and 2 bases at J, with 12 bases between. This CDR3 has 15 residues. Germline assignment: CDR1 KGHDR and CDR2 SFDVKD. Some clones are missing from TCRdb's copy, which holds only in-frame ones; the method was immunoSEQ multiplex PCR. This sample has under 300,000 clones, with about 90% found just once. This receptor was identified in a woman aged 18-29 years who had recovered from COVID-19. The rearrangement links TRBV24-1 to TRBJ1-2, with D perhaps TRBD1 (5 bases). Sequencing was performed on PBMCs or T cells enriched from blood (not recorded which). This chain's CDR3 is CATSDPHRSNYGYTF. In nucleotides, the CDR3 is TGTGCCACCAGTGATCCGCACAGGTCGAACTATGGCTACACCTTC.